This T cell receptor beta chain is drawn from a study of T cells after yellow fever vaccination. This clonotype came up a few times. V gave up 2 bases and J gave up 3 bases, with 5 bases separating them. Germline values: CDR1 SGHAT, CDR2 FQNNGV. The CDR3 sequence is 12 residues long. Template switching by 5'RACE produced TCR cDNA, adding a universal primer site and UMIs. One entry per CDR3 protein, called by TCRdb with MiXCR from the 5' RACE reads. This table holds around 73,000 distinct CDR3 sequences, just under 8% found once. The chain employs TRBV11-2 and TRBJ2-7; D unclear. The source of this sequence is a man under 40 who received the YFV17D yellow fever vaccine. The source material was CD8+ T cells sorted from PBMCs, sampled on the day of the yellow fever booster vaccination. The CDR3 DNA reads as TGTGCCAGCAGCTTAATTGTCTACGAGCAGTACTTC. Its protein is CASSLIVYEQYF.